In this sample, the clone carrying this T cell receptor beta chain turned up many times. Its antigen is still unknown. TCRdb itself ran the 5' RACE reads through MiXCR, one entry per CDR3 protein. The sample holds 450,000 to 550,000 distinct CDR3 sequences, 5.3% seen once. With V trimmed by 1 base and J by 0 bases, 7 bases remained unmatched. In germline, CDR1 is DFQATT, CDR2 SNEGSKA (reference sequence). This CDR3 has 16 amino acids. These data originate in a study of CD8 T cells in ankylosing spondylitis. Study results and caveats: Enrichment of disease-linked clones was reportedly significant in matched ankylosing spondylitis synovial fluid. Earlier authors reported some of these motif variants in reactive arthritis synovial fluid and blood. A motif of roughly eight highly homologous TCR beta variants was seen as apparently characteristic of ankylosing spondylitis blood.

This chain connects TRBV20-1 to TRBJ1-2; 8 bases line up with TRBD1. This receptor was taken from a male donor with ankylosing spondylitis. The sequenced sample consisted of blood, either unsorted or a sorted T cell fraction (not recorded which). CDR3 coding DNA: TGCAGTGCTAGAGTCAGGGGGCCTTACGCTAACTATGGCTACACCTTC. Protein product: CSARVRGPYANYGYTF.